A selection of T cell receptor beta chains follows, all from one sample in a study of blood T cell repertoires in COVID-19. The protocol was immunoSEQ multiplex PCR, while the TCRdb copy is restricted to in-frame clones and leaves out a portion. The sample carries approximately 250,000 clones, roughly nine tenths recorded once. The sequenced sample was peripheral blood. All receptors come from a woman aged 55 to 70 who had recovered from COVID-19. Both conserved end residues are trimmed from each CDR3.

cdr3_aa cdr3_length v_call
ASSSRGSSETQY 12 TRBV5-1
ASSQGRIRTDQETQY 15 TRBV3-1/TRBV3-2
ASSLRQVGSYNSPLH 15 TRBV6-2/TRBV6-3
ASSWDRGNTGELF 13 TRBV5-4
ASSLARGATEAF 12 TRBV5-1
ASSLISGGPTGELF 14 TRBV5-4
ASSQASGGASYEQY 14 TRBV6-2/TRBV6-3
ASRPGGKHNEQF 12 TRBV7-9
ANGGRETQY 9 TRBV11-3
ASSYGTAGRGYT 12 TRBV6-6
ASSYVSRDTGYT 12 TRBV6-2/TRBV6-3
ASSPQGNYGYT 11 TRBV28
ASSLQGHGYT 10 TRBV5-6
ASSQHTGLAGVGTGELF 17 TRBV3-1/TRBV3-2
ASSQTSLN 8 TRBV6-6
ASRDRGYNSPLH 12 TRBV14
ASSQDLWSRETQY 13 TRBV3-1/TRBV3-2
ASRSRTGYGYT 11 TRBV7-2
ASKGDSTGELF 11 TRBV19
ASSFSPDTGELF 12 TRBV7-2
ASSASSSYEQY 11 TRBV7-9
ASSQDLAGEGEAF 13 TRBV3-1/TRBV3-2
ASSSHGGAETDTQY 14 TRBV5-4
ASSRGQGVH 9 TRBV6-5
ASSQGQNYGYT 11 TRBV14
ATSREDRDGQPQH 13 TRBV15
ASSLPREGTDEKLF 14 TRBV4-2
ASSYGTGGWEKLF 13 TRBV6-5
ASSNTDTQY 9 TRBV19